The subject of this entry is one T cell receptor (beta chain). What it recognizes is unknown. Sequencing used immunoSEQ v3. Sequenced by immunoSEQ multiplex PCR; TCRdb stores in-frame clones only, minus some. The table has 54,000 or so clones, about nine tenths seen once; the top ten hold just over 2.5%. The data belong to a study of TIL therapy for anti-PD-1-resistant metastatic lung cancer. In the study overall: Tumor harvest preceded PD-1/PD-L1 blockade, followed by nivolumab treatment. Most patients had lung adenocarcinoma.

General observations from the study: Patients were highly selected, enriched for treatment-naive, never-smoker and oncogene-addicted cases.

The time point denotes: pre-treatment sample, taken before nivolumab and TIL therapy. Enrollment ran from October 2017 to early 2020. The TCR sequence derives from a person aged 25 to 85 with non-small cell lung cancer. The sequencing here drew on blood, taken at baseline.

CDR3 residues: CASSSRDIGPNEQFF. CDR3 nucleotide sequence: TGTGCCAGCAGCTCCCGGGACATTGGCCCCAATGAGCAGTTCTTC. J is TRBJ2-1 and V is TRBV11-3; tentatively, D is TRBD1 (6 bases). V lost 4 bases, J lost 6 bases, and 16 bases lay in between. The CDR3 sequence is 15 residues long. Germline CDR1 reads SGHNT; CDR2 reads YENEEA.